These 20 T cell receptor beta chains share one sample of origin, sequenced in a study of control samples from healthy donors and cancer patients. Method: immunoSEQ multiplex PCR; TCRdb's copy keeps in-frame clones and lacks some. The sample records 150,000 to 200,000 clones, 80% to 90% being singletons. Sequenced: blood. These receptors were taken from a woman aged 25 to 39 in good health.

The chain joins TRBV2 to TRBJ2-2; 8 nucleotides match TRBD1. CDR1 and CDR2 (germline): SNHLY, FYNNEI. The CDR3 runs 14 residues. The V gene end was trimmed by 5 bases and the J gene end by 5 bases; junction bases not matched to a gene: 4. The DNA of the CDR3 is TGTGCCAGCAGTCCACGGACAGGGACCGGGGAGCTGTTTTTT. This translates into CASSPRTGTGELFF.

The V gene is TRBV6-5, the J gene TRBJ2-7, with 8 bases lining up with TRBD1. Trimming took 2 bases from V and 6 from J; bases not matched to a gene: 3. Germline-derived CDR1 and CDR2 are MNHEY and SVGAGI. The CDR3 extends over 13 amino acids. CDR3 sequence reads: CASSYGTGGEQYF. CDR3 nucleotides: TGTGCCAGCAGTTACGGGACAGGAGGCGAGCAGTACTTC.

The V gene is TRBV2, the J gene TRBJ2-2, with 11 bases fitting TRBD1. Germline trimming cut 7 bases from V and 5 bases from J; bases unmatched to any gene: 6. This CDR3 is built from 15 residues. Germline CDR1 and CDR2: SNHLY and FYNNEI. CDR3 sequence: CASIRGDRGTGELFF. The DNA of the CDR3 is TGTGCCAGCATCCGTGGGGACAGGGGGACCGGGGAGCTGTTTTTT.

CDR3 loop: CASSRDEKLFF. DNA for the CDR3: TGTGCCAGCAGTCGTGATGAAAAACTGTTTTTT. This sequence joins TRBV2 and TRBJ1-4; D unresolved. Trimming left V 5 bases short and J 6 bases short, with 4 bases between. This CDR3 region has 11 residues. CDR1 and CDR2 (germline): SNHLY, FYNNEI.

The chain recombines TRBV21-1 with TRBJ1-1. TRBV21-1 is labeled a pseudogene. The CDR3 runs 17 residues. CDR3 DNA: TGTGCCAGCTGGTGCAGGGAGAACTCATGGATGGGGACTGAAGCTTTCTTT. This codes for CASWCRENSWMGTEAFF.

Remarks on this clone: This sample includes further DNA sequences coding for the same CDR3. V gene TRBV6-4 combines with J gene TRBJ2-2; D is undetermined. V was cut by 0 bases and J by 4 bases, with 3 bases left in between. Germline V lookup: CDR1 MRHNA, CDR2 SNTAGT. This CDR3 region has 13 residues. This CDR3 reads CASSDSGTGELFF. The CDR3 coding sequence is TGTGCCAGCAGTGACTCAGGCACCGGGGAGCTGTTTTTT.

The chain couples TRBV15 to TRBJ2-7; TRBD1 matches at 7 bases. CDR3 length: 16 residues. J gave up 2 bases and V 0 bases, and 7 bases lay outside the gene matches. Germline V CDR1 and CDR2: LNHNV, YYDKDF (reference sequence). CDR3 region: CATSRDRKTGTYEQYF. Here the CDR3 DNA reads TGTGCCACCAGCAGAGATCGAAAGACAGGGACCTACGAGCAGTACTTC.

The gene calls are TRBV4-1 and TRBJ2-7; D is ambiguous. V shed 1 base and J shed 2 bases, with 9 bases lying between them. Germline loops: CDR1 MGHRA, CDR2 YSYEKL. The CDR3 covers 14 residues. The CDR3 DNA is TGCGCCAGCAGCCAAGTTGGCAGGACCTACGAGCAGTACTTC. Protein sequence: CASSQVGRTYEQYF.

Comment on this clone: In the same sample, other DNA sequences code for this CDR3. The chain employs TRBV4-1 and TRBJ1-4, with D unresolved. The CDR3 extends over 14 amino acids. The germline V gene has CDR1 MGHRA and CDR2 YSYEKL. V was trimmed by 4 bases and J by 0 bases, leaving 6 bases between them. CDR3 region: CASSLTTTNEKLFF. CDR3 sequence (DNA): TGCGCCAGCAGCCTGACTACAACTAATGAAAAACTGTTTTTT.

CDR3 DNA: TGTGCCAGCAGTTATGGGAGAAACACTGAAGCTTTCTTT. This codes for CASSYGRNTEAFF. The rearrangement joins TRBV6-5 to TRBJ1-1, with D unclear. Germline lookup yields CDR1 MNHEY and CDR2 SVGAGI. This CDR3 is built from 13 residues. V shed 3 bases and J shed 2 bases, with 7 bases lying between them.

A remark on this clone: The sample carries other DNA sequences with the same CDR3. The chain joins TRBV4-1 to TRBJ1-4; tentatively, D is TRBD1 (6 bases). Per the germline V gene, CDR1 is MGHRA and CDR2 is YSYEKL. V was shortened by 0 bases and J by 4 bases, with 12 bases between the two germline ends. The CDR3 has 16 residues. The DNA of the CDR3 is TGCGCCAGCAGCCAAGAGGGGGGCAGGTTTAATGAAAAACTGTTTTTT. Its protein product is CASSQEGGRFNEKLFF.

The chain combines TRBV6-6 with TRBJ1-4, with unresolved D. Trimming shortened V by 0 bases and J by 5 bases, and 4 bases separated the two germline ends. The CDR3 covers 13 residues. The V gene's germline CDR1 is MNHNY and CDR2 SVGAGI (reference sequence). The CDR3 nucleotides are TGTGCCAGCAGTTACTCCCTAAATGAAAAACTGTTTTTT. It yields the protein CASSYSLNEKLFF.

The count of this clone is one. The chain joins TRBV5-1 to TRBJ1-1; TRBD1 might be the D (6 bases). V gave up 0 bases and J gave up 4 bases, with 13 bases separating them. CDR1 is SGHRS, CDR2 YFSETQ, per germline. The length of the CDR3 is 15 residues. This CDR3 is CASSLAKQGGTEAFF. DNA of the CDR3: TGCGCCAGCAGCTTGGCTAAACAGGGTGGCACTGAAGCTTTCTTT.

This chain links TRBV18 with TRBJ1-1, with D possibly being TRBD1 (5 bases). The CDR3 runs to 14 residues. Per germline, CDR1 KGHSH and CDR2 LQKENI. With 8 bases removed from V and 4 bases from J, the gap between germline ends came to 17 bases. This CDR3 is CASLVGGLATEAFF. CDR3 coding DNA: TGTGCCAGCCTCGTCGGGGGTCTGGCCACTGAAGCTTTCTTT.

The chain employs TRBV5-6 and TRBJ2-3; 8 bases are shared with TRBD2. V was pared by 0 bases and J by 4 bases, with 4 bases of the junction left unmatched. Germline V gene data show CDR1 as SGHDT and CDR2 as YYEEEE. The CDR3 runs 15 residues. In DNA form, the CDR3 reads TGTGCCAGCAGCTTGGTGCGGGGGGAGCCAGATACGCAGTATTTT. This gives the protein CASSLVRGEPDTQYF.

The genes are TRBV10-2 and TRBJ2-6, with TRBD1 matching over 7 bases. J was trimmed by 0 bases and V by 7 bases; bases with no gene match: 15. This CDR3 is built from 19 residues. Germline V lookup: CDR1 WSHSY, CDR2 SAAADI. CDR3 loop: CASTLGGQDPSSGANVLTF. CDR3 bases: TGCGCCAGCACCCTAGGCGGACAGGACCCGAGCTCTGGGGCCAACGTCCTGACTTTC.

The chain has TRBV13 and TRBJ2-2; D might be TRBD2 (6 bases). This CDR3 is built from 15 residues. CDR1 is PRHDT, CDR2 FYEKMQ, per germline (reference sequence). V was trimmed by 6 bases and J by 3 bases, leaving 14 bases between them. CDR3 in amino acids: CASSLTGTHTGELFF. CDR3 bases: TGTGCCAGCAGTTTGACCGGGACTCACACCGGGGAGCTGTTTTTT. Based on the CDR3 plus reference TRBV13 and TRBJ2-2, the full variable domain is AAGVIQSPRHLIKEKRETATLKCYPIPRHDTVYWYQQGPGQDPQFLISFYEKMQSDKGSIPDRFSAQQFSDYHSELNMSSLELGDSALYFCASSLTGTHTGELFFGEGSRLTVL.

The rearrangement uses TRBV2 and TRBJ2-7, with TRBD1 identical over 9 bases. This CDR3 contains 16 residues. Germline loops: CDR1 SNHLY, CDR2 FYNNEI. The V and J ends lost 6 bases and 3 bases, in that order; junction bases with no gene match: 12. The CDR3 loop reads CASRPSLRTGDYEQYV. The DNA for the CDR3 is TGTGCCAGCAGACCCAGCCTGCGGACAGGGGACTACGAGCAGTACGTC.

The chain links TRBV5-1 to TRBJ2-5; D ambiguous. The CDR3 spans 15 residues. The V gene's germline CDR1 is SGHRS and CDR2 YFSETQ. With 1 base removed from V and 0 bases from J, the gap between germline ends came to 10 bases. The CDR3 here is CASSLMRQYQETQYF. The CDR3 nucleotides are TGCGCCAGCAGCTTGATGAGGCAGTACCAAGAGACCCAGTACTTC.

Here the CDR3 DNA reads TGTGCCAGTAGTAAGACGGGACTACCCTACAATGAGCAGTTCTTC. This translates into CASSKTGLPYNEQFF. V usage is TRBV19 and J usage is TRBJ2-1; 7 bases are a match to TRBD2. The CDR3 contains 15 residues. Germline CDR1 LNHDA, CDR2 SQIVND (reference sequence). V was pared by 4 bases and J by 2 bases, with 5 bases of the junction left unmatched.